This T cell receptor (beta chain) was found in a study of blood T cell repertoires in COVID-19. As for the study in general: Sites across the United States, Italy and Spain contributed samples from acute and convalescent COVID-19. PBMCs, B-cell-depleted T cells, or T cells were the source of the cDNA or gDNA that made up the material.

This clone was counted a few times. The study recruited people aged roughly 18 to 100 years across about two dozen US areas. Profiled with immunoSEQ multiplex PCR; TCRdb holds only in-frame clones, not every one. The profile shows some 230,000 clones, around 89% of them singletons. This CDR3 has 15 amino acids. The germline V and J ends were trimmed by 1 base and 0 bases, with 10 bases remaining between them. Germline V gene data show CDR1 as SGHTS and CDR2 as YDEGEE. The sequenced sample consisted of PBMCs or T cells enriched from blood (not recorded which). This rearrangement joins TRBV5-8 to TRBJ1-1, with no clear D. The receptor comes from a woman in her late teens or twenties in a cohort exposed to, infected with or recovered from COVID-19 (not recorded which). The DNA for the CDR3 is TGTGCCAGCAGCTTGATTAACCGGGTGAACACTGAAGCTTTCTTT. This sequence encodes CASSLINRVNTEAFF.